A single sample is the source of the 14 T cell receptor beta chains below, sequenced in a study of blood T cell repertoires in COVID-19. Only in-frame clones appear in the TCRdb table, and some are missing; sequencing was by immunoSEQ multiplex PCR. The sample lists approximately 160,000 clones, around 80% seen once, with more than 7% in the top ten. The sequenced material came from peripheral blood. These receptors were taken from a woman of 80 years or more with active or convalescent COVID-19.

The chain recombines TRBV4-1 with TRBJ2-3; 9 bases are a match to TRBD2. The CDR3 spans 16 residues. J was trimmed by 2 bases and V by 2 bases; bases with no gene match: 5. The germline V gene encodes CDR1 MGHRA and CDR2 YSYEKL. The CDR3 region has the DNA TGCGCCAGCAGCCAAACCCTAGCGGGGAACACAGATACGCAGTATTTT. Its translation is CASSQTLAGNTDTQYF.

This sequence joins TRBV3-1 (or the pseudogene TRBV3-2) and TRBJ2-3; 9 nucleotides match TRBD2. J lost 1 base, V lost 4 bases, and 6 bases had no gene match. The CDR3 is 16 residues long. CDR1 is LGHDT and CDR2 is YNNKEL in the germline V gene (reference sequence). The CDR3 DNA follows: TGTGCCAGCAGCCGATCAGAGCGGGGGGGCACAGATACGCAGTATTTT. Translation: CASSRSERGGTDTQYF.

The chain joins TRBV7-3 to TRBJ1-1; 8 bases are shared with TRBD1. The germline gives CDR1 SGHTA, CDR2 FQGTGA. This CDR3 is 15 amino acids long. Unmatched junction bases numbered 4, after V lost 2 bases and J lost 2 bases. Here the CDR3 DNA reads TGTGCCAGCAGCTTACAAGGACAGGGTAACACTGAAGCTTTCTTT. Translated: CASSLQGQGNTEAFF.

The gene calls are TRBV4-3 and TRBJ2-5; D is perhaps TRBD1 (5 bases). V shed 1 base and J shed 1 base, with 10 bases lying between them. Germline CDR1 and CDR2: LGHNA and YSLEER. CDR3 length equals 15 residues. The CDR3 DNA follows: TGCGCCAGCAGCCAAGTTTGGACAACCCAAGAGACCCAGTACTTC. It yields the protein CASSQVWTTQETQYF.

This clone was detected once. This chain joins TRBV7-8 and TRBJ1-6, with D possibly being TRBD1 (5 bases). V lost 5 bases to trimming and J lost 5 bases, with 19 bases between them. The CDR3 sequence is 17 residues long. Germline CDR1 is SGHVS and CDR2 is FQNEAQ. The CDR3, as DNA: TGTGCCAGCAGCCCCCAGGGCAGGGCCACCAATAATTCACCCCTCCACTTT. Translated: CASSPQGRATNNSPLHF.

The rearrangement uses TRBV24-1 and TRBJ2-1, with unresolved D. This CDR3 is built from 13 residues. Germline lookup yields CDR1 KGHDR and CDR2 SFDVKD. With 2 bases removed from V and 6 bases from J, the gap between germline ends came to 7 bases. The CDR3 protein is CATSDSEVNEQFF. The CDR3 DNA reads TGTGCCACCAGTGATTCCGAGGTCAATGAGCAGTTCTTC.

The CDR3 DNA follows: TGTGCCATCAGTGCAGGGGTATCCACCGGGGAGCTGTTTTTT. Residues: CAISAGVSTGELFF. This rearrangement joins TRBV10-3 to TRBJ2-2, with D perhaps matching TRBD1 (6 bases). Germline CDR1 and CDR2: ENHRY and SYGVKD. V lost 4 bases and J lost 4, with 10 bases in between. CDR3 length: 14 residues.

The chain carries TRBV12-5 and TRBJ2-5, with D perhaps matching TRBD1 (6 bases). With 7 bases removed from V and 2 bases from J, the gap between germline ends came to 11 bases. The V gene's germline CDR1 is LGHNT and CDR2 FRNRAP. This CDR3 has 13 residues. The CDR3 bases are TGTGCTAGTGCCCCAGGGGCGCAAGAGACCCAGTACTTC. It yields the protein CASAPGAQETQYF.

Written as DNA, the CDR3 is TGTGCCAGCAGCCTAGGGGGCAGCTCCTACGAGCAGTACTTC. This translates into CASSLGGSSYEQYF. The chain uses TRBV11-1 and TRBJ2-7; 7 nucleotides agree with TRBD1. Germline CDR1 reads SGHAT; CDR2 reads FQDESV (reference sequence). V shed 5 bases and J 0 bases; nucleotides not matched to a gene: 4. The CDR3 length is 14 residues.

The chain employs TRBV30 and TRBJ1-2, with a weak D call TRBD1 (5 bases). CDR1 and CDR2 (germline): GTSNPN, SVGIG (reference sequence). The V and J ends lost 0 bases and 0 bases respectively, with 8 bases between them. This CDR3 has 14 residues. The CDR3: CAWSVGASNYGYTF. The CDR3, as DNA: TGTGCCTGGAGTGTAGGGGCCTCTAACTATGGCTACACCTTC.

V usage is TRBV7-6 and J usage is TRBJ2-2; the match to TRBD1 covers 9 bases. Trimming removed 6 bases from V and 3 bases from J; junction bases left unmatched: 11. The CDR3 has 17 amino acids. Germline V CDR1 and CDR2: SGHVS, FNYEAQ. The CDR3 sequence is CASSPARTGVYTGELFF. The CDR3 DNA follows: TGTGCCAGCAGTCCTGCCCGGACAGGGGTCTACACCGGGGAGCTGTTTTTT.

The V call is TRBV6-5, the J call TRBJ1-2, with D unresolved. CDR3 length: 14 residues. V was clipped by 7 bases and J by 3 bases, with 15 bases between them. Germline CDR1 is MNHEY and CDR2 is SVGAGI. In DNA form, the CDR3 reads TGTGCCAGCAAAGTAACTATGCGGGACTATGGCTACACCTTC. Protein: CASKVTMRDYGYTF.

The chain uses TRBV10-2 and TRBJ2-1; 12 bases are shared with TRBD1. The germline V gene has CDR1 WSHSY and CDR2 SAAADI. The CDR3 is 14 amino acids. The V gene end was trimmed by 8 bases and the J gene end by 7 bases; junction bases not matched to a gene: 6. The CDR3 region has the DNA TGCGCCAGCTTAGGGACAGGGGGCAGGAATGAGCAGTTCTTC. It specifies CASLGTGGRNEQFF.

This chain links TRBV4-1 with TRBJ1-4; D may be TRBD1 (5 bases). Germline V gene lookup returns CDR1 MGHRA and CDR2 YSYEKL. The CDR3 runs 14 residues. Trimming removed 5 bases from V and 0 bases from J, with 7 bases in between. The CDR3: CASSSGSTNEKLFF. The CDR3 bases are TGCGCCAGCAGCTCAGGGTCAACTAATGAAAAACTGTTTTTT.